The rows below give T cell receptor beta chains drawn from one sample of a study of T cell responses to AZD1222 COVID-19 vaccine. The table came from immunoSEQ multiplex PCR; TCRdb's copy has only in-frame clones and leaves some out. The sample lists about 130,000 clones, about 88% occurring once. The sample in question was peripheral blood, obtained on day 0 of AZD1222 vaccination. The receptors were sampled from an adult in good health. Each CDR3 is given with its conserved first and last residue. D genes are given only for firm matches. Size is omitted from some rows. Given values are once, few, many or a class for expanded clones.

clone size	V gene	D gene	J gene	CDR3 length	CDR3 DNA	CDR3 protein
NA	TRBV5-1	TRBD1	TRBJ1-2	14	TGCGCCAGCAGCGCCGACAGGGATTACTATGGCTACACCTTC	CASSADRDYYGYTF
NA	TRBV12-3/TRBV12-4	NA	TRBJ1-3	13	TGTGCCAGCAGCTCCGGGTATGGAAACACCATATATTTT	CASSSGYGNTIYF
NA	TRBV9	TRBD2	TRBJ2-7	15	TGTGCCAGCAGCGTAGGAAGCGGGAGGGCGAACGAGCAGTACTTC	CASSVGSGRANEQYF
NA	TRBV19	NA	TRBJ2-2	14	TGTGCCAGTAGGGGAAACCCGAGGGCCGGGGAGCTGTTTTTT	CASRGNPRAGELFF
NA	TRBV11-3	TRBD1	TRBJ1-4	16	TGTGCCAGCAGCTTCCAAACCTCAGGGGGCGGTGAAAAACTGTTTTTT	CASSFQTSGGGEKLFF
NA	TRBV21-1	NA	TRBJ2-7	17	TGTGCCAGCAGCAAGGCGTCATCGGACAGGGGCTTCTACGAGCAGTACTTC	CASSKASSDRGFYEQYF
NA	TRBV4-1	NA	TRBJ2-7	15	TGCGCCAGCAGCCGCGCAGGTTTAAGCTCCTACGAGCAGTACTTC	CASSRAGLSSYEQYF
NA	TRBV6-6	TRBD1	TRBJ2-2	14	TGTGCCACCTCTGGACAGGGCCACACCGGGGAGCTGTTTTTT	CATSGQGHTGELFF
NA	TRBV7-8	NA	TRBJ1-1	14	TGTGCCAGCAGCTTAGGAGGGGTAAACACTGAAGCTTTCTTT	CASSLGGVNTEAFF
few	TRBV9	TRBD1	TRBJ2-3	16	TGTGCCAGCAGCGTAGGAAGGGACAGGGTCACAGATACGCAGTATTTT	CASSVGRDRVTDTQYF
NA	TRBV6-2/TRBV6-3	NA	TRBJ1-4	16	TGTGCCAGCAGTTACGAAGGGGGGAGGACTAATGAAAAACTGTTTTTT	CASSYEGGRTNEKLFF
NA	TRBV6-1	NA	TRBJ2-5	12	TGTGCCAGCAGCCCAGGGGATCGTACCCAGTACTTC	CASSPGDRTQYF
NA	TRBV13	TRBD1	TRBJ1-6	15	TGTGCCAGCAGCTTCCGACAGGGGTGGAATTCACCCCTCCACTTT	CASSFRQGWNSPLHF
NA	TRBV5-5	NA	TRBJ1-2	13	TGTGCCAGCAGCTCGGGGGACGGCTATGGCTACACCTTC	CASSSGDGYGYTF
NA	TRBV6-6	TRBD1	TRBJ1-4	15	TGTGCCAGCAGTTTGACAGGGATGGGGGCTGAAAAACTGTTTTTT	CASSLTGMGAEKLFF
NA	TRBV4-3	TRBD1	TRBJ2-1	16	TGCGCCAGCAGCCAAGCCCCGGGACAGGCTTACAATGAGCAGTTCTTC	CASSQAPGQAYNEQFF
NA	TRBV7-9	TRBD1	TRBJ1-2	11	TGTGCCAGCAGCTCCGGGACAGACTACACCTTC	CASSSGTDYTF
few	TRBV28	TRBD2	TRBJ2-1	16	TGTGCCAGCAGTTTTATAGCGGGGGGGATCTACAATGAGCAGTTCTTC	CASSFIAGGIYNEQFF
NA	TRBV5-1	TRBD1	TRBJ2-4	14	TGCGCCAGCAGCTTGGAGGGGGCTTGGAACATTCAGTACTTC	CASSLEGAWNIQYF
NA	TRBV18	NA	TRBJ1-5	17	TGTGCCAGCTCACCAGTGGGGAACGGTTTAGGCAATCAGCCCCAGCATTTT	CASSPVGNGLGNQPQHF
NA	TRBV4-2	NA	TRBJ1-2	15	TGTGCCAGCAGCCAAGCCTCCGGGAGCAACTATGGCTACACCTTC	CASSQASGSNYGYTF
NA	TRBV9	NA	TRBJ1-2	14	TGTGCCAGCAGCCCTGGATGGGGAGGGCGGGGCTACACCTTC	CASSPGWGGRGYTF
NA	TRBV27	NA	TRBJ1-2	16	TGTGCCAGCAGTTTAAGCCCCGACCAGGCCACCTATGGCTACACCTTC	CASSLSPDQATYGYTF
NA	TRBV5-4	NA	TRBJ1-1	16	TGTGCCAGCAGCTCACCCAGGGTTGGGTTGGTCACTGAAGCTTTCTTT	CASSSPRVGLVTEAFF
NA	TRBV27	NA	TRBJ2-5	16	TGTGCCAGCAGCAATTACCCACAGGGAGGGGTAGAGACCCAGTACTTC	CASSNYPQGGVETQYF
once	TRBV19	NA	TRBJ2-1	13	TGTGCCAGTATGCGGCAGGCCCCTCGGGAGCAGTTCTTC	CASMRQAPREQFF
NA	TRBV7-9	NA	TRBJ2-7	12	TGTGCCAGCGCAACAGGTTCTTACGAGCAGTACTTC	CASATGSYEQYF
few	TRBV7-3	NA	TRBJ2-3	14	TGTGCCAGCAGCCCGGGATTTGCGGTGGATACGCAGTATTTT	CASSPGFAVDTQYF
NA	TRBV13	TRBD2	TRBJ2-1	15	TGTGCCAGCAGCCCAGGACTAGCGGGGCGGAATGAGCAGTTCTTC	CASSPGLAGRNEQFF
NA	TRBV3-1/TRBV3-2	NA	TRBJ2-2	16	TGTGCCAGCAGCCAACTACGGAACGCGAACACCGGGGAGCTGTTTTTT	CASSQLRNANTGELFF
NA	TRBV7-9	TRBD1	TRBJ1-5	16	TGTGCCAGCAGCTTGGGGGACAGGCTTAGCAATCAGCCCCAGCATTTT	CASSLGDRLSNQPQHF
NA	TRBV25-1	NA	TRBJ1-4	14	TGTGCCAGCCTTCCTTCGGGGCTTAATGAAAAACTGTTTTTT	CASLPSGLNEKLFF
NA	TRBV19	NA	TRBJ1-1	15	TGTGCCAGTAGTCCACCTGGGGAGGCGAACACTGAAGCTTTCTTT	CASSPPGEANTEAFF
NA	TRBV5-4	TRBD1	TRBJ1-3	15	TGTGCCAGCACCGTCCGGGACAGGGAGTCCAACACCATATATTTT	CASTVRDRESNTIYF
NA	TRBV27	TRBD1	TRBJ1-5	14	TGTGCCAGCAGTTCACAGGGGAGCAATCAGCCCCAGCATTTT	CASSSQGSNQPQHF
NA	TRBV5-6	NA	TRBJ2-5	15	TGTGCCAGCAGCTTGCGATCGGGAAGGGGAGAGACCCAGTACTTC	CASSLRSGRGETQYF
NA	TRBV6-2/TRBV6-3	NA	TRBJ2-3	15	TGTGCCAGCAGTTACTCGGGACCGAGCACAGATACGCAGTATTTT	CASSYSGPSTDTQYF
NA	TRBV27	TRBD1	TRBJ1-1	15	TGTGCCAGCAGGGACAGGGACAGGGGTCTCTCTGAAGCTTTCTTT	CASRDRDRGLSEAFF
NA	TRBV29-1	TRBD1	TRBJ1-3	15	TGCAGCGTTGAGACAGGGCCTGGATCAGGAAACACCATATATTTT	CSVETGPGSGNTIYF
NA	TRBV28	TRBD1	TRBJ1-3	15	TGTGCCAGCAGTTTACGACAGGGGAATGTAAACACCATATATTTT	CASSLRQGNVNTIYF
NA	TRBV7-9	TRBD2	TRBJ2-4	17	TGTGCCAGCAGCTCCTTGAGCGGGGATAGGTCCAAAAACATTCAGTACTTC	CASSSLSGDRSKNIQYF
NA	TRBV25-1	TRBD2	TRBJ2-7	14	TGTGCCAGCAGTGGGACTAGCGCCTCCTACGAGCAGTACTTC	CASSGTSASYEQYF
NA	TRBV6-5	NA	TRBJ1-1	13	TGTGCCAGCAGTTACACGGCGACCTCAGCGGCTTTCTTT	CASSYTATSAAFF
NA	TRBV2	NA	TRBJ1-5	15	TGTGCCAGCAGTGGGGGGGGCCACAGCAATCAGCCCCAGCATTTT	CASSGGGHSNQPQHF
NA	TRBV5-4	TRBD1	TRBJ2-1	14	TGTGCCAGCAGCATACAGGGGGCGAACAATGAGCAGTTCTTC	CASSIQGANNEQFF
NA	TRBV11-2	NA	TRBJ1-2	12	TGTGCCAGCAGCGGATATAACTATGGCTACACCTTC	CASSGYNYGYTF
NA	TRBV6-6	TRBD1	TRBJ2-5	13	TGTGCCAGCAGTGACAGGGGGCGTGAGACCCAGTACTTC	CASSDRGRETQYF